This is a list of T cell receptor beta chains from one sample in a study of identifying expanded T cells in peripheral blood. TCRdb's table, derived via immunoSEQ multiplex PCR, lists solely in-frame clones and lacks some. Here the sample spans some 97,000 clones, about 90% being singletons. Sequenced sample: blood. The receptors were gathered from a person aged 18 to 69 in good health. CDR3s include the opening cysteine and the closing phenylalanine or tryptophan. A D gene is named only where the DNA matches it firmly. Clone size appears in some rows only: once, few, many, or a class for an expanded clone.

v_call: TRBV7-2; j_call: TRBJ2-7; d_call: NA; clone_size: NA; cdr3_aa: CASSLDPVSYEQYF; cdr3_nt: TGTGCCAGCAGCTTAGATCCGGTTTCCTACGAGCAGTACTTC
v_call: TRBV7-2; j_call: TRBJ2-1; d_call: NA; clone_size: NA; cdr3_aa: CASSLEGLRGSYNEQFF; cdr3_nt: TGTGCCAGCAGCTTAGAGGGGCTGCGAGGTTCCTACAATGAGCAGTTCTTC
v_call: TRBV30; j_call: TRBJ1-2; d_call: TRBD1; clone_size: NA; cdr3_aa: CAWSASDREGYTF; cdr3_nt: TGTGCCTGGAGTGCCTCAGACAGGGAGGGCTACACCTTC
v_call: TRBV2; j_call: TRBJ1-6; d_call: NA; clone_size: NA; cdr3_aa: CASSRGRYNSPLHF; cdr3_nt: TGTGCCAGCAGTAGGGGGAGATATAATTCACCCCTCCACTTT
v_call: TRBV4-3; j_call: TRBJ2-1; d_call: TRBD2; clone_size: NA; cdr3_aa: CASSRGTSVNYNEQFF; cdr3_nt: TGCGCCAGCAGCCGGGGGACTAGCGTAAACTACAATGAGCAGTTCTTC
v_call: TRBV29-1; j_call: TRBJ2-3; d_call: NA; clone_size: NA; cdr3_aa: CSVWVSSTDTQYF; cdr3_nt: TGCAGCGTTTGGGTCAGTAGCACAGATACGCAGTATTTT
v_call: TRBV5-1; j_call: TRBJ2-2; d_call: NA; clone_size: once; cdr3_aa: CASSSQGPRTGELFF; cdr3_nt: TGCGCCAGCAGCTCCCAGGGACCTCGAACCGGGGAGCTGTTTTTT
v_call: TRBV30; j_call: TRBJ1-3; d_call: NA; clone_size: once; cdr3_aa: CAWSPLGAALGNTIYF; cdr3_nt: TGTGCCTGGAGTCCCCTGGGGGCAGCCCTTGGAAACACCATATATTTT
v_call: TRBV27; j_call: TRBJ2-2; d_call: NA; clone_size: NA; cdr3_aa: CASSPHTGELFF; cdr3_nt: TGTGCCAGCAGTCCGCACACCGGGGAGCTGTTTTTT
v_call: TRBV28; j_call: TRBJ1-6; d_call: NA; clone_size: NA; cdr3_aa: CASSLGDNYNSPLHF; cdr3_nt: TGTGCCAGCAGTTTGGGTGACAACTATAATTCACCCCTCCACTTT
v_call: TRBV7-9; j_call: TRBJ1-1; d_call: TRBD1; clone_size: few; cdr3_aa: CASQGAGDAFF; cdr3_nt: TGTGCCAGCCAGGGGGCTGGGGACGCTTTCTTT
v_call: TRBV6-5; j_call: TRBJ1-1; d_call: TRBD1; clone_size: NA; cdr3_aa: CASSYGQGAGTEAFF; cdr3_nt: TGTGCCAGCAGTTACGGACAGGGGGCCGGCACTGAAGCTTTCTTT
v_call: TRBV11-3; j_call: TRBJ2-7; d_call: TRBD2; clone_size: NA; cdr3_aa: CASSSGTSGTYEQYF; cdr3_nt: TGTGCCAGCAGCTCTGGGACTAGCGGGACCTACGAGCAGTACTTC
v_call: TRBV6-5; j_call: TRBJ2-1; d_call: NA; clone_size: NA; cdr3_aa: CASSSSGRYNEQFF; cdr3_nt: TGTGCCAGCAGCAGCTCCGGGAGATACAATGAGCAGTTCTTC
v_call: TRBV19; j_call: TRBJ1-1; d_call: NA; clone_size: NA; cdr3_aa: CASSGGRRRKENTEAFF; cdr3_nt: TGTGCCAGTAGTGGGGGCCGTCGTCGGAAGGAGAACACTGAAGCTTTCTTT